These 25 T cell receptor beta chains were sequenced from one sample in a study of blood T cell repertoires in COVID-19. This table comes from immunoSEQ multiplex PCR, and its TCRdb copy is limited to in-frame clones, with some not included. Among under 200,000 clones listed, 89% were seen once. Source material: PBMCs or T cells enriched from blood (not recorded which). The receptors were sampled from a woman aged 18-29 years who had recovered from COVID-19.

The chain couples TRBV5-5 to TRBJ2-6; 9 positions agree with TRBD1. The CDR3 loop spans 17 amino acids. CDR1 is SGHKS and CDR2 is YYEKEE in the germline V gene (reference sequence). The ends lost 3 bases at V and 2 bases at J; junction bases unmatched: 6. CDR3 sequence reads: CASSSRDREPGANVLTF. The CDR3 DNA reads as TGTGCCAGCAGCTCCCGGGACAGGGAACCTGGGGCCAACGTCCTGACTTTC.

The V gene is TRBV7-2, the J gene TRBJ2-7; the match to TRBD1 covers 11 bases. The germline V gene has CDR1 SGHTA and CDR2 FQGNSA. Unmatched junction bases numbered 5, after V lost 7 bases and J lost 6 bases. The CDR3 runs to 13 residues. The DNA of the CDR3 is TGTGCCAGCACACGGGGACAGGGGGGCGAGCAGTACTTC. Its translation is CASTRGQGGEQYF.

This chain connects TRBV4-1 to TRBJ2-4; 7 bases agree with TRBD1. Trimming took 2 bases from V and 4 from J; bases not matched to a gene: 5. CDR1 is MGHRA, CDR2 YSYEKL, per germline. The CDR3 covers 15 residues. CDR3 protein: CASSQLQGRKNIQYF. CDR3 coding DNA: TGCGCCAGCAGCCAATTACAGGGGCGGAAAAACATTCAGTACTTC.

This chain connects TRBV27 to TRBJ1-5; a weak D match, TRBD1 (5 bases). Germline CDR1 is MNHEY and CDR2 is SMNVEV (reference sequence). Trimming removed 2 bases from V and 1 base from J, with 9 bases in between. The CDR3 runs 15 residues. For the CDR3, the DNA is TGTGCCAGCAGTTTAGCAGGGCGGAGCAATCAGCCCCAGCATTTT. Residues: CASSLAGRSNQPQHF.

This rearrangement joins TRBV25-1 to TRBJ1-2, with 10 bases aligning to TRBD1. The CDR3 has 13 amino acids. Germline V gene lookup returns CDR1 MGHDK and CDR2 SYGVNS. The junction had 6 bases not matched to a gene; V was cut back by 6 bases and J by 8 bases. CDR3 in DNA: TGTGCCAGCAGAGGGACAGGGGCTAGGGGCTACACCTTC. Residues: CASRGTGARGYTF.

The chain carries TRBV6-5 and TRBJ1-1, with TRBD1 identical over 7 bases. V shed 10 bases, J shed 10 bases, and the junction held 9 bases outside the gene matches. CDR1 and CDR2 from the germline V gene are MNHEY and SVGAGI. The CDR3 extends over 11 amino acids. CDR3 loop: CATKRGGLAFF. As DNA, the CDR3 is TGTGCCACCAAGAGAGGGGGCTTAGCTTTCTTT.

The chain links TRBV5-4 to TRBJ2-5, with 8 bases identical to TRBD2. Germline V gene lookup returns CDR1 SGHNT and CDR2 YYREEE (reference sequence). This CDR3 spans 16 amino acids. Trimming removed 2 bases from V and 1 base from J; junction bases left unmatched: 7. This chain's CDR3 is CASSLASTSGQETQYF. The CDR3 DNA sequence: TGTGCCAGCAGCTTAGCTTCAACTAGCGGCCAAGAGACCCAGTACTTC.

The V call is TRBV6-2 or TRBV6-3, the J call TRBJ2-3, with TRBD2 matching 8 bases. The CDR3 extends over 20 amino acids. V shed 0 bases and J 0 bases; nucleotides not matched to a gene: 14. Germline CDR1 is MNHEY and CDR2 is SVGEGT. The CDR3 DNA reads TGTGCCAGCAGTTACTCGTCCAGCGGGAGATCGCACACTAGCACAGATACGCAGTATTTT. This gives the protein CASSYSSSGRSHTSTDTQYF.

The rearrangement joins TRBV10-1 to TRBJ2-5; TRBD2 might be the D (5 bases). CDR1 and CDR2 from the germline V gene are WNHNN and SYGVQD (reference sequence). The CDR3 consists of 13 residues. Between the trimmed V and J ends, which lost 8 bases and 2 bases, there was a span of 12 bases. This CDR3 reads CASSPRGQETQYF. CDR3 sequence (DNA): TGCGCCAGCTCCCCACGGGGTCAAGAGACCCAGTACTTC.

Of note for this clone: Sequence at one end of the junction differs from germline and may be a read error. J is TRBJ2-7 and V is TRBV27, with a possible D match to TRBD2 (5 bases). Germline V lookup: CDR1 MNHEY, CDR2 SMNVEV (reference sequence). The CDR3 covers 9 residues. CDR3 sequence: CATEERAFF. The CDR3 bases are TGTGCCACTGAGGAGAGGGCCTTCTTC.

The rearrangement links TRBV5-6 to TRBJ1-3; 8 nucleotides align to TRBD1. Germline CDR1 SGHDT, CDR2 YYEEEE. This CDR3 has 17 residues. After removal of 1 base from V and 2 bases from J, the junction contained 8 bases not matched to a gene. Written as DNA, the CDR3 is TGTGCCAGCAGCTTGCCGGACAGGGCCGGGACTGGAAACACCATATATTTT. This codes for CASSLPDRAGTGNTIYF.

The rearrangement links TRBV6-5 to TRBJ1-6; D uncertain. The V gene lost 6 bases and the J gene lost 3 bases, with 12 bases spanning the gap. The CDR3 is 15 amino acids. Looked up from germline, CDR1 is MNHEY and CDR2 is SVGAGI. In DNA form, the CDR3 reads TGTGCCAGCAGACTTAACGACTTCTATAATTCACCCCTCCACTTT. Translating it yields CASRLNDFYNSPLHF.

The table lists this clone with a count of one. The rearrangement links TRBV30 to TRBJ1-1, with D hard to call. With 0 bases removed from V and 4 bases from J, the gap between germline ends came to 12 bases. The CDR3 covers 14 residues. Germline lookup yields CDR1 GTSNPN and CDR2 SVGIG (reference sequence). CDR3 nucleotides: TGTGCCTGGAGTGTAAACTGGGCGCGCACTGAAGCTTTCTTT. It specifies CAWSVNWARTEAFF.

The J gene is TRBJ2-3, the V gene TRBV7-9; 8 nucleotides agree with TRBD2. CDR3 length equals 16 residues. The ends lost 6 bases at V and 0 bases at J; junction bases unmatched: 8. The V gene's germline CDR1 is SEHNR and CDR2 FQNEAQ (reference sequence). This chain's CDR3 is CASRQSGSLSTDTQYF. The DNA of the CDR3 is TGTGCCAGCAGACAGAGCGGGAGCCTGAGCACAGATACGCAGTATTTT.

The gene calls are TRBV5-1 and TRBJ2-7; D is possibly TRBD1 (5 bases). Trimming took off 0 bases at V and 7 bases at J, with 20 bases between the two ends. The CDR3 is 16 amino acids. Germline loops: CDR1 SGHRS, CDR2 YFSETQ. Here the CDR3 DNA reads TGCGCCAGCAGCTTGGTTCCGGGTCAAAAAGGGGTAGAGCAGTACTTC. Amino acids: CASSLVPGQKGVEQYF.

The chain uses TRBV3-1 (or the pseudogene TRBV3-2) and TRBJ2-7; TRBD1 matches at 7 bases. Germline CDR1 is LGHDT and CDR2 is YNNKEL (reference sequence). V gave up 2 bases and J gave up 6 bases; unmatched junction bases: 7. The CDR3 is 14 amino acids. CDR3 in amino acids: CASSQQDRAGEQYF. The CDR3 bases are TGTGCCAGCAGCCAACAAGACAGGGCGGGCGAGCAGTACTTC.

Note on this clone: Other DNA sequences in this specimen translate into the identical CDR3. The chain uses TRBV4-2 and TRBJ2-7; D remains ambiguous. V was cut by 3 bases and J by 0 bases, with 6 bases left in between. The CDR3 contains 13 residues. The V gene's germline CDR1 is LGHNA and CDR2 YNFKEQ. The CDR3 region has the DNA TGTGCCAGCAGCCAGACGGGCTCCTACGAGCAGTACTTC. It yields the protein CASSQTGSYEQYF.

The gene calls are TRBV5-1 and TRBJ2-5; a possible D gene is TRBD2 (6 bases). This CDR3 is built from 13 residues. Trimming took 4 bases from V and 1 from J, leaving 8 bases between them. The V gene's germline CDR1 is SGHRS and CDR2 YFSETQ. In nucleotides, the CDR3 is TGCGCCAGCAGCGGGACTTTCCAAGAGACCCAGTACTTC. As protein: CASSGTFQETQYF.

The DNA for the CDR3 is TGTGCCAGCAGCTCAGGAGGGACGGAGACCCAGTACTTC. It yields the protein CASSSGGTETQYF. The chain combines TRBV7-9 with TRBJ2-5, with a tentative D call TRBD2 (6 bases). V lost 4 bases to trimming and J lost 5 bases, with 11 bases between them. The CDR3 has 13 residues. The V gene's germline CDR1 is SEHNR and CDR2 FQNEAQ (reference sequence).

The chain uses TRBV23-1 and TRBJ2-7; TRBD2 matches at 10 bases. TRBV23-1 is recorded as an ORF, its role being uncertain. The CDR3 loop spans 19 amino acids. After removal of 2 bases from V and 3 bases from J, the junction contained 16 bases not matched to a gene. Written as DNA, the CDR3 is TGCGCCAGCAGTCAAGTGTCTAGCGGGAGATGGGCGTGTGACTACGAGCAGTACTTC. This codes for CASSQVSSGRWACDYEQYF.

V and J are TRBV27 and TRBJ2-7, with TRBD1 identical over 10 bases. The CDR3 consists of 13 residues. With V trimmed by 7 bases and J by 4 bases, 4 bases remained unmatched. Germline CDR1 MNHEY, CDR2 SMNVEV (reference sequence). The CDR3 DNA reads as TGTGCCAGCATGACAGGGGGCCTATACGAGCAGTACTTC. Translation gives CASMTGGLYEQYF.

The chain couples TRBV5-4 to TRBJ2-7; the match to TRBD1 covers 10 bases. V trimming: 4 bases; J trimming: 5 bases; junction bases outside the gene matches: 3. This CDR3 spans 13 amino acids. The germline CDR1 and CDR2 sequences are SGHNT and YYREEE (reference sequence). The CDR3 loop reads CASSPGQGDEQYF. The DNA for the CDR3 is TGTGCCAGCAGCCCCGGACAGGGGGACGAGCAGTACTTC.

The rearrangement joins TRBV6-2 or TRBV6-3 to TRBJ2-3, with 12 nucleotides matching TRBD2. In germline, CDR1 is MNHEY, CDR2 SVGEGT. CDR3 length equals 15 residues. Trimming removed 6 bases from V and 4 bases from J; junction bases left unmatched: 5. The CDR3: CASSWTSGTSDTQYF. The CDR3 DNA reads TGTGCCAGCAGCTGGACTAGCGGGACCTCAGATACGCAGTATTTT.

The chain combines TRBV29-1 with TRBJ2-7; 10 bases line up with TRBD1. Germline V gene lookup returns CDR1 SQVTM and CDR2 ANQGSEA. This CDR3 contains 13 residues. V trimming: 4 bases; J trimming: 4 bases; junction bases outside the gene matches: 4. The CDR3 reads CSVGDRGLYEQYF. DNA of the CDR3: TGCAGCGTTGGGGACAGGGGCTTGTACGAGCAGTACTTC.

This rearrangement joins TRBV6-5 to TRBJ1-4; D gene uncertain. The CDR3 runs to 14 residues. Trimming stripped 7 bases from V and 1 base from J, with 10 bases between. Germline V lookup: CDR1 MNHEY, CDR2 SVGAGI. The CDR3 protein is CASKRRLTNEKLFF. Written as DNA, the CDR3 is TGTGCCAGCAAGCGACGGCTAACTAATGAAAAACTGTTTTTT.